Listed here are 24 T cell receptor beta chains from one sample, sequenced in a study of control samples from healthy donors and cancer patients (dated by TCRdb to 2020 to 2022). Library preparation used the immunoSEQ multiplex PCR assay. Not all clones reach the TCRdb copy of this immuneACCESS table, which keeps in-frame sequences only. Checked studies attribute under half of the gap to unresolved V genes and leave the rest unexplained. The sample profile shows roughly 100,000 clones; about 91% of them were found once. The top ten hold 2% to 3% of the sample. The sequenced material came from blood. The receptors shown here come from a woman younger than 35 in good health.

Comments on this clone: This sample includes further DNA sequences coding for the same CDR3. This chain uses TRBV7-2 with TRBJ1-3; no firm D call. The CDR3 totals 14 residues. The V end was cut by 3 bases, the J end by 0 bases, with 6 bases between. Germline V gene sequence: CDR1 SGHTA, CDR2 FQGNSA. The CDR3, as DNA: TGTGCCAGCAGCTTCCTGAGCTCTGGAAACACCATATATTTT. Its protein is CASSFLSSGNTIYF.

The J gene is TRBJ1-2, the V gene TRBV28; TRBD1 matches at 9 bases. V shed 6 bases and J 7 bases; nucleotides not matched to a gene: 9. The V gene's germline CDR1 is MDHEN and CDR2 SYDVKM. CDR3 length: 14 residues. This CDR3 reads CASRDGTGFGGYTF. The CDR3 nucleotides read TGTGCCAGCAGGGACGGGACAGGGTTTGGTGGCTACACCTTC.

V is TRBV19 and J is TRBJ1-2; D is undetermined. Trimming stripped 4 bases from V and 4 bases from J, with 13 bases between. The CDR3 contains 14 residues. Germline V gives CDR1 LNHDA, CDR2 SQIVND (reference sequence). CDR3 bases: TGTGCCAGTAGTACCCGACAAGTACTCTATGGCTACACCTTC. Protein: CASSTRQVLYGYTF.

CDR3 loop: CAISDEIGTDTQYF. CDR3 DNA: TGTGCCATCAGTGACGAAATCGGCACAGATACGCAGTATTTT. The chain has TRBV10-3 and TRBJ2-3; D is ambiguous. The CDR3 has 14 residues. CDR1 ENHRY and CDR2 SYGVKD come from the germline V gene. V lost 3 bases, J lost 1 base, and 8 bases lay in between.

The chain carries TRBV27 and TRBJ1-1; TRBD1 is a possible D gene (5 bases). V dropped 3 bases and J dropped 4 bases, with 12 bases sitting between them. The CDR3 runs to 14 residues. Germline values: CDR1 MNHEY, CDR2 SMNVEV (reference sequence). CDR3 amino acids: CASSFQGKGTEAFF. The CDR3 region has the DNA TGTGCCAGCAGTTTCCAGGGAAAAGGCACTGAAGCTTTCTTT.

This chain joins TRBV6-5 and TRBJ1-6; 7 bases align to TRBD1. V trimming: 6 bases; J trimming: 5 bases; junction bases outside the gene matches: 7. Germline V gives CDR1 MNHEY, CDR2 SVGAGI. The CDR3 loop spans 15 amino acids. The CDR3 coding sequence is TGTGCCAGCAGCCCACAGGGGTTTGATAATTCACCCCTCCACTTT. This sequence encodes CASSPQGFDNSPLHF.

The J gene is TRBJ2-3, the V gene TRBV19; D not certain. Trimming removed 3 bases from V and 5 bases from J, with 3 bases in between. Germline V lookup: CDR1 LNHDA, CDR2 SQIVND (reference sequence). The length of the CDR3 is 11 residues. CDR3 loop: CASSMIDTQYF. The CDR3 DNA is TGTGCCAGTAGTATGATAGATACGCAGTATTTT.

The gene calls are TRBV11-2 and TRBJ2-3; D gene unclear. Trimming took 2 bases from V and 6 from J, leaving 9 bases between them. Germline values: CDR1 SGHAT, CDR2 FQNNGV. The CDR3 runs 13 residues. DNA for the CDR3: TGTGCCAGCAGCTTATCCCTCATTGATACGCAGTATTTT. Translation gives CASSLSLIDTQYF.

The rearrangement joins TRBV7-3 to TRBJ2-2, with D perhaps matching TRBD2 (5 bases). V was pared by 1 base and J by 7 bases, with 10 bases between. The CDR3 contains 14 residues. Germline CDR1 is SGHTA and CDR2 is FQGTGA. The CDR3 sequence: CASSLILAGGELFF. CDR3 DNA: TGTGCCAGCAGCTTAATTCTAGCAGGCGGGGAGCTGTTTTTT. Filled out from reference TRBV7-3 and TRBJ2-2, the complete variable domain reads GAGVSQTPSNKVTEKGKYVELRCDPISGHTALYWYRQSLGQGPEFLIYFQGTGAADDSGLPNDRFFAVRPEGSVSTLKIQRTERGDSAVYLCASSLILAGGELFFGEGSRLTVL.

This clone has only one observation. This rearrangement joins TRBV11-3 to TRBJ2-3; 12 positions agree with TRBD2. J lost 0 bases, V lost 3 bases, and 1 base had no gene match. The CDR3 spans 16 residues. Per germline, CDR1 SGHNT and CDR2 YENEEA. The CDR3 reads CASSLGLAGSTDTQYF. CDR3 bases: TGTGCCAGCAGCTTGGGACTAGCGGGCAGCACAGATACGCAGTATTTT.

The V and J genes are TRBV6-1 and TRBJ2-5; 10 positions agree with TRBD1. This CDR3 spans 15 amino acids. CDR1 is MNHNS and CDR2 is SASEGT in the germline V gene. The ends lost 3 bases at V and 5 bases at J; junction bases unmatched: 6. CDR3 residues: CASSDGQGDTETQYF. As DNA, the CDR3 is TGTGCCAGCAGTGATGGACAGGGGGATACGGAGACCCAGTACTTC.

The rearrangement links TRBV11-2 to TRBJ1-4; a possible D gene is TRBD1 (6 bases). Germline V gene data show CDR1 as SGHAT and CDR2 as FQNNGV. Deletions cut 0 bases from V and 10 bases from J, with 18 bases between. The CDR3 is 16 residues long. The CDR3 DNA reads TGTGCCAGCAGCTTAGATGGGACAAGGCCCGGGGGAAAACTGTTTTTT. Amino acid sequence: CASSLDGTRPGGKLFF.

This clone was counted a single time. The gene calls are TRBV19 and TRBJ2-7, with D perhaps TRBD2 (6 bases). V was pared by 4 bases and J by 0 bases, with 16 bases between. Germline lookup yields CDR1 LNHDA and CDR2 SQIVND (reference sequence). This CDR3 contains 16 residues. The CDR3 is CASSTFGTSSSYEQYF. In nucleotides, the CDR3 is TGTGCCAGTAGTACCTTCGGGACTTCGAGCTCCTACGAGCAGTACTTC.

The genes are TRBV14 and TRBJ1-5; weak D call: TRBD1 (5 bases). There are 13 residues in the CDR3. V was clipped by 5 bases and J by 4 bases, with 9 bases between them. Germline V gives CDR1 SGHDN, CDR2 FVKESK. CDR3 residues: CASSVRQNQPQHF. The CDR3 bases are TGTGCCAGCAGCGTGCGACAGAATCAGCCCCAGCATTTT.

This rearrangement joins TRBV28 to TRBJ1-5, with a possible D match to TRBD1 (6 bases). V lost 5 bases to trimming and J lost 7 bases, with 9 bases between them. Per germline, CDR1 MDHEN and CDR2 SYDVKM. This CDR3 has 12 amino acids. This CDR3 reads CASSQQGQPQHF. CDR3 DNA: TGTGCCAGCAGTCAACAGGGACAGCCCCAGCATTTT.

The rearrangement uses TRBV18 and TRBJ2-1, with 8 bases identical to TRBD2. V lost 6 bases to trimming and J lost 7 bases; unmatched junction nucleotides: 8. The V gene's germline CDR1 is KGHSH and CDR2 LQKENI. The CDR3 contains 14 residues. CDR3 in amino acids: CASSPGGDLNEQFF. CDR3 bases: TGTGCCAGCTCCCCGGGGGGGGACCTGAATGAGCAGTTCTTC.

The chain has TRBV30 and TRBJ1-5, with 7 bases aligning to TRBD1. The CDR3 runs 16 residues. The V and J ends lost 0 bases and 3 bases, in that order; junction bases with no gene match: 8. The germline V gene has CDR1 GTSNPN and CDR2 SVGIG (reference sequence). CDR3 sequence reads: CAWSVGTVLFNQPQHF. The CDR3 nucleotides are TGTGCCTGGAGTGTAGGGACAGTCTTATTCAATCAGCCCCAGCATTTT.

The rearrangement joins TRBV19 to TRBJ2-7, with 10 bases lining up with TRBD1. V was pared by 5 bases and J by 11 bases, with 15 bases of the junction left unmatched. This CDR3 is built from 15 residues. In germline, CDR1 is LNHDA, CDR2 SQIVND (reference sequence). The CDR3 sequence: CASSERDRGLSVEYF. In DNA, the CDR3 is TGTGCCAGTAGTGAAAGGGACAGGGGACTGTCCGTGGAGTACTTC.

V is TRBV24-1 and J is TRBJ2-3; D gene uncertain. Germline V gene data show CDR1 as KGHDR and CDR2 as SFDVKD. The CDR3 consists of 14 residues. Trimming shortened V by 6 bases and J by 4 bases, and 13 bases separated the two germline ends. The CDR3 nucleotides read TGTGCCACCAGTACCTGGGATGAGGCAGATACGCAGTATTTT. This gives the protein CATSTWDEADTQYF.

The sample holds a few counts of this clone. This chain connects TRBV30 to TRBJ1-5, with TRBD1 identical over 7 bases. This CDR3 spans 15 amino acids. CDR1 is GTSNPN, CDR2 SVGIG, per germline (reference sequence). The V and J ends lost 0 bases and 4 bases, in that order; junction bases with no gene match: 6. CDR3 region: CAWSVLEGANQPQHF. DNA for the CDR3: TGTGCCTGGAGTGTACTCGAGGGGGCTAATCAGCCCCAGCATTTT.

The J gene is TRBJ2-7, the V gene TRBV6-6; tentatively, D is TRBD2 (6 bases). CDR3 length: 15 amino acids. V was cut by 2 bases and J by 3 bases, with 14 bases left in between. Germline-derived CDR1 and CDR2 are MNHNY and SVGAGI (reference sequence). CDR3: CASSYVGGVLYEQYF. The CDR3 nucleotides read TGTGCCAGCAGTTACGTAGGAGGGGTCCTCTACGAGCAGTACTTC.

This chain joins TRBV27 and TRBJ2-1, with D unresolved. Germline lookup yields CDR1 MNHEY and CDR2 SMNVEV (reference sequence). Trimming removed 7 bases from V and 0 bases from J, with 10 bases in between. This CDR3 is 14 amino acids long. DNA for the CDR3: TGTGCCAGCAACAGAGCGCACTCCTACAATGAGCAGTTCTTC. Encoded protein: CASNRAHSYNEQFF.

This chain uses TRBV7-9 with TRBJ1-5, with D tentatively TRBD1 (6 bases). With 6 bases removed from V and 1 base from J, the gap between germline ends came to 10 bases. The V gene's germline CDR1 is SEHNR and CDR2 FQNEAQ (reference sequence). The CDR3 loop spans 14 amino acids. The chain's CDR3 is CASSRDTSNQPQHF. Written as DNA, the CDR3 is TGTGCCAGCAGTAGGGACACGAGCAATCAGCCCCAGCATTTT.

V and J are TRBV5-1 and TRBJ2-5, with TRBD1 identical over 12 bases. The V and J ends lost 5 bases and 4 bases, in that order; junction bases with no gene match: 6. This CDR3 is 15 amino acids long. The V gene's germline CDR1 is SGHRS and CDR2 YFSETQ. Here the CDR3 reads CASRSGTGGLETQYF. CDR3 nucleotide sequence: TGCGCCAGCAGGTCCGGGACAGGGGGCCTAGAGACCCAGTACTTC. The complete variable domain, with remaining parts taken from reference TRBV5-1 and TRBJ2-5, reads KAGVTQTPRYLIKTRGQQVTLSCSPISGHRSVSWYQQTPGQGLQFLFEYFSETQRNKGNFPGRFSGRQFSNSRSEMNVSTLELGDSALYLCASRSGTGGLETQYFGPGTRLLVL.